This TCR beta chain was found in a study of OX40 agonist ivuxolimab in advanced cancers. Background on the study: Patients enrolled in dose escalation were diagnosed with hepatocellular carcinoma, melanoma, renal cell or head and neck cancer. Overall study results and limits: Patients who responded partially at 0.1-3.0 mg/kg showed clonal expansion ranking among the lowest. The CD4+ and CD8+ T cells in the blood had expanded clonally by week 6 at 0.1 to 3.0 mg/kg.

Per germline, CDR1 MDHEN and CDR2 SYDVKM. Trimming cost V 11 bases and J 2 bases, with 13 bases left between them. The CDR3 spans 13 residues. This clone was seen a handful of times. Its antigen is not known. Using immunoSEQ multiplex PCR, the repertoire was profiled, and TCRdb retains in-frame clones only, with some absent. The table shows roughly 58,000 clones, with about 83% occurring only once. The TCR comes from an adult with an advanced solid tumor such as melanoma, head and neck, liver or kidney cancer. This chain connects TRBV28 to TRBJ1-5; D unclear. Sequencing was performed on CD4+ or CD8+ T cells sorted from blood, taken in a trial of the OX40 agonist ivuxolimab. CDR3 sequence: CAGSGDGNQPQHF. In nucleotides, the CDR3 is TGTGCCGGATCTGGGGATGGCAATCAGCCCCAGCATTTT.